This T cell receptor (beta chain) was captured by sequencing in a study of neurological immune-mediated disorders. Whole-study findings and limits: Patients with HTLV-1-associated myelopathy showed the most TCR clonal expansion. Those with multiple sclerosis showed the least, falling below healthy controls.

The table lists this clonotype with many counts. Its antigen is unidentified. V shed 5 bases and J 1 base; nucleotides not matched to a gene: 3. CDR1 and CDR2 (germline): MNHNY, SVGAGI (reference sequence). The CDR3 consists of 16 residues. TCRdb re-called the 5' RACE reads through MiXCR, storing one row per CDR3 protein. The sample carries some 20,000 distinct CDR3 sequences, more than 9% recorded once. This receptor was obtained from a woman aged 55-75 years with HTLV-1-associated myelopathy (HAM/TSP). Sequences were obtained from PBMCs. V usage is TRBV6-6 and J usage is TRBJ1-6; 9 bases fit TRBD1. CDR3 amino acids: CASSRTGASYNSPLHF. The CDR3 region has the DNA TGTGCCAGCAGTCGGACAGGGGCATCCTATAATTCACCCCTCCACTTT.